The rows below give T cell receptor beta chains drawn from one sample of a study of cytomegalovirus exposure and HLA in healthy donors. Produced via immunoSEQ multiplex PCR; TCRdb's table is partial and in-frame only. The sample shows some 170,000 clones, around 92% of them seen only once. The sample comprised PBMCs. Receptors were obtained from a young man in good health and CMV-seropositive. CDR3s include the opening cysteine and the closing phenylalanine or tryptophan. Each record gives: J gene, V gene, CDR3 protein.

j_gene: TRBJ2-7; v_gene: TRBV2; CDR3aa: CASTLIQGYEQYF
j_gene: TRBJ1-2; v_gene: TRBV28; CDR3aa: CASSLVLVDRGPYGYTF
j_gene: TRBJ2-7; v_gene: TRBV11-2; CDR3aa: CASSLLENEQYF
j_gene: TRBJ2-1; v_gene: TRBV18; CDR3aa: CASSPSPRLAGESLDYNEQFF
j_gene: TRBJ2-3; v_gene: TRBV5-6; CDR3aa: CASRVVGRLGDTQYF
j_gene: TRBJ2-1; v_gene: TRBV5-1; CDR3aa: CASSPPAGGPNNEQFF
j_gene: TRBJ1-4; v_gene: TRBV6-5; CDR3aa: CASSRGISANEKLFF
j_gene: TRBJ1-1; v_gene: TRBV27; CDR3aa: CASSLRARGKTEAFF
j_gene: TRBJ2-7; v_gene: TRBV5-1; CDR3aa: CASSLRQGDSSEQYF
j_gene: TRBJ1-2; v_gene: TRBV4-1; CDR3aa: CASSQEGTGDPYGYTF
j_gene: TRBJ2-1; v_gene: TRBV27; CDR3aa: CASSWGLAFNYNEQFF
j_gene: TRBJ2-7; v_gene: TRBV2; CDR3aa: CATGVNSYEQYF
j_gene: TRBJ1-5; v_gene: TRBV28; CDR3aa: CASSFQGETSNQPQHF
j_gene: TRBJ1-1; v_gene: TRBV7-6; CDR3aa: CASSRTGGAEAFF
j_gene: TRBJ2-7; v_gene: TRBV15; CDR3aa: CATSRDPTGSEQYF
j_gene: TRBJ2-7; v_gene: TRBV27; CDR3aa: CASSFTDARSYEQYF
j_gene: TRBJ2-7; v_gene: TRBV11-3; CDR3aa: CASSLSAVSSYEQYF
j_gene: TRBJ2-1; v_gene: TRBV11-1; CDR3aa: CASSLGAGNEQFF
j_gene: TRBJ1-1; v_gene: TRBV27; CDR3aa: CASSPRGILLTEAFF
j_gene: TRBJ2-1; v_gene: TRBV29-1; CDR3aa: CSVVSSGRNEQFF
j_gene: TRBJ1-2; v_gene: TRBV5-1; CDR3aa: CASSFTGGTLYGYTF
j_gene: TRBJ2-2; v_gene: TRBV14; CDR3aa: CASSLGTVHTGELFF
j_gene: TRBJ1-2; v_gene: TRBV7-9; CDR3aa: CASSQVGYGYTF
j_gene: TRBJ2-7; v_gene: TRBV6-5; CDR3aa: CASSYGAGYEQYF
j_gene: TRBJ2-2; v_gene: TRBV6-1; CDR3aa: CASSAPSGRIPGELFF
j_gene: TRBJ1-2; v_gene: TRBV19; CDR3aa: CASSMGGNYGYTF
j_gene: TRBJ2-7; v_gene: TRBV7-9; CDR3aa: CATQGQLGYEQYF
j_gene: TRBJ2-7; v_gene: TRBV28; CDR3aa: CASSRRDRGYEQYF
j_gene: TRBJ1-5; v_gene: TRBV6-1; CDR3aa: CASSDYGGVNQPQHF
j_gene: TRBJ1-1; v_gene: TRBV11-2; CDR3aa: CASSFSWQGETEAFF
j_gene: TRBJ2-2; v_gene: TRBV28; CDR3aa: CASSPISGRGDTGELFF
j_gene: TRBJ1-5; v_gene: TRBV10-3; CDR3aa: CAISPTTGANQPQHF
j_gene: TRBJ1-3; v_gene: TRBV29-1; CDR3aa: CSVETGTGENTIYF
j_gene: TRBJ2-1; v_gene: TRBV2; CDR3aa: CASSVAGGTYNEQFF
j_gene: TRBJ1-2; v_gene: TRBV5-6; CDR3aa: CASSKYTGLTGYTF
j_gene: TRBJ2-7; v_gene: TRBV29-1; CDR3aa: CSVRSGRTTYEQYF
j_gene: TRBJ2-3; v_gene: TRBV11-2; CDR3aa: CASSEGLAGITDTQYF